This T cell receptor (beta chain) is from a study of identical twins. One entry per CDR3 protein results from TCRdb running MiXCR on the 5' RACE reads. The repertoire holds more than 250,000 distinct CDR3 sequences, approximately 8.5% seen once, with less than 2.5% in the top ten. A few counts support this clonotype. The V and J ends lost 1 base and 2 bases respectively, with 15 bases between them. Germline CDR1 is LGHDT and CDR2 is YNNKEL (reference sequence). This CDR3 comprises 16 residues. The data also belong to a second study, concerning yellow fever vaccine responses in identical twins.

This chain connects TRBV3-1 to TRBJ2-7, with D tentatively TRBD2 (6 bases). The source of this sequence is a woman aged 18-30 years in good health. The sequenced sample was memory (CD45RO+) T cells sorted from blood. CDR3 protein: CASSQVKPAGPYEQYF. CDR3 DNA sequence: TGTGCCAGCAGCCAAGTGAAACCAGCGGGCCCCTACGAGCAGTACTTC.